A single sample is the source of the 5 T cell receptor beta chains below, sequenced in a study of T cell repertoires in cytomegalovirus infection. TCRdb recomputed calls from the reads with MiXCR, one row per CDR3 protein. The data contain around 750,000 distinct CDR3 sequences, about 33% of them singletons. Antigens of these TCRs are unknown. The specimen comprised cultured CD8+ T cells from PBMCs, sampled from culture after CMV antigen stimulation. The receptors derive from a human donor in good health (CMV status not recorded). Some clones in this sample may be carry-over from other donors' samples.

This chain uses TRBV2 with TRBJ2-7; 7 positions match TRBD2. After removal of 7 bases from V and 4 bases from J, the junction contained 10 bases not matched to a gene. There are 14 residues in the CDR3. The germline V gene encodes CDR1 SNHLY and CDR2 FYNNEI. This chain's CDR3 is CASKGVWGGYEQYF. For the CDR3, the DNA is TGTGCCAGCAAAGGGGTCTGGGGGGGATACGAGCAGTACTTC.

CDR3 bases: TGTGCCAGCAGTACTCTCGGCCAGGGAGGTTGGTACGAGCAGTACTTC. Translation gives CASSTLGQGGWYEQYF. The chain employs TRBV6-6 and TRBJ2-7, with D maybe TRBD2 (6 bases). The CDR3 sequence is 16 residues long. Trimming took 5 bases from V and 4 from J, leaving 21 bases between them. Germline loops: CDR1 MNHNY, CDR2 SVGAGI (reference sequence).

This clonotype was picked up many times. The J gene is TRBJ2-1, the V gene TRBV12-3 or TRBV12-4; the D is unclear. The ends were cut back, 6 bases at V and 7 bases at J, with 10 bases in the middle. This CDR3 has 12 residues. The CDR3 DNA reads TGTGCCAGCAGCGAAAGAAAGAATGAGCAGTTCTTC. Protein: CASSERKNEQFF.

This chain links TRBV12-3 or TRBV12-4 with TRBJ1-4; a weak D match, TRBD1 (6 bases). This CDR3 region has 16 residues. V lost 6 bases to trimming and J lost 4 bases, with 18 bases between them. CDR3 sequence reads: CASSEIFRQDNEKLFF. The CDR3 region has the DNA TGTGCCAGCAGCGAGATTTTCAGACAGGATAATGAAAAACTGTTTTTT.

This sequence joins TRBV5-6 and TRBJ1-1; D is undetermined. This CDR3 has 15 residues. The ends were cut back, 5 bases at V and 3 bases at J, with 17 bases in the middle. Germline V gene data show CDR1 as SGHDT and CDR2 as YYEEEE. CDR3 in DNA: TGTGCCAGCAGAACCCCCGAAGACGGCCACACTGAAGCTTTCTTT. It is translated as CASRTPEDGHTEAFF.